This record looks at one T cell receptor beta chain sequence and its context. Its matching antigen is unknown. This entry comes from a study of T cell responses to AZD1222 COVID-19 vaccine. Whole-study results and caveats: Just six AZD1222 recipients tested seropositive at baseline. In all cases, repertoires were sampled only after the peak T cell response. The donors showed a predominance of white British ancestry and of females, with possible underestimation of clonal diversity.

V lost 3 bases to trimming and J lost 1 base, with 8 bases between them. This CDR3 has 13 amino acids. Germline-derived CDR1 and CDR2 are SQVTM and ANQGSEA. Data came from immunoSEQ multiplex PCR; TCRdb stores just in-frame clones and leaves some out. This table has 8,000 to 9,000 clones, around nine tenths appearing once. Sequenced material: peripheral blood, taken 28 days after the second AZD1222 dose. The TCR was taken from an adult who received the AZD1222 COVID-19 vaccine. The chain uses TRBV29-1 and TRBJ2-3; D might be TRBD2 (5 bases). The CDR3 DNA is TGCAGCGTTGAGACTACCCGCACAGATACGCAGTATTTT. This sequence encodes CSVETTRTDTQYF.